Sequencing of this T cell receptor (beta chain) was carried out in a study of cytomegalovirus exposure and HLA in healthy donors. On the study more broadly: Unique TCRs numbering around 85 million, obtained from HLA-typed donors, made up an early data release. Study-level points and caveats: In an earlier analysis, about 87% or about 30%: the productive usage of most TCR beta V segments. Among the sequence variants, a highly shared cluster was likely an artifact of sequencing.

To note about this clone: The antigen is undetermined.

Per the germline V gene, CDR1 is LGHNA and CDR2 is YNFKEQ. V gave up 4 bases and J gave up 4 bases, with 16 bases separating them. The CDR3 is made up of 15 amino acids. The PCR made use of 60 Vbeta and 13 Jbeta primers. Using immunoSEQ multiplex PCR, the repertoire was profiled, and TCRdb retains in-frame clones only, with some absent. Among 110,000 or so clones, over 70% were seen once, and the ten largest hold 11%. This rearrangement joins TRBV4-2 to TRBJ1-2; D possibly corresponds to TRBD1 (5 bases). The specimen sequenced was PBMCs. The receptor was derived from a woman between 50 and 59 years old in good health and CMV-seropositive. The CDR3: CASSPRGGEGYGYTF. The CDR3 DNA reads TGTGCCAGCAGCCCCCGCGGAGGGGAAGGCTATGGCTACACCTTC.